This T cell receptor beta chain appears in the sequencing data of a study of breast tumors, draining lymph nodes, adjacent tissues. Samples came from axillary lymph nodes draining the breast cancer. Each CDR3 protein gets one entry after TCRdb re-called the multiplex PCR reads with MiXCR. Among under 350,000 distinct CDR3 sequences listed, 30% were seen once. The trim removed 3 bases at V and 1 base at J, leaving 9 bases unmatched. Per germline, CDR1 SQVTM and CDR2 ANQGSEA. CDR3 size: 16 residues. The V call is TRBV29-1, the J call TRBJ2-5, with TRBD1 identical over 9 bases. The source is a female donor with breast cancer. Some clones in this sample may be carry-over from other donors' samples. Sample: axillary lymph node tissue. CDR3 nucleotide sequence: TGCAGCGTTGAGAGGGGGGCGGACAGGGGCCAAGAGACCCAGTACTTC. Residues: CSVERGADRGQETQYF.